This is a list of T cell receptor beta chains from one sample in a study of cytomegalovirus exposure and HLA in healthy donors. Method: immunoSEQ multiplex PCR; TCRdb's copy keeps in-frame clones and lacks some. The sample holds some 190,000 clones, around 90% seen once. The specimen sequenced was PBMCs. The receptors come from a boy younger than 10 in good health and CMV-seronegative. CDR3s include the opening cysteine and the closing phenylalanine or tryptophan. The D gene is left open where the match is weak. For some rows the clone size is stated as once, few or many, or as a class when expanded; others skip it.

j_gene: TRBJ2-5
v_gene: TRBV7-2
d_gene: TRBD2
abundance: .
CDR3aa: CASSLGGGQETQYF
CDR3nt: TGTGCCAGCAGCTTAGGCGGGGGGCAAGAGACCCAGTACTTC

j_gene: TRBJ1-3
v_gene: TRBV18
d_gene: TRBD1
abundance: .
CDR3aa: CASSQGQGNSGNTIYF
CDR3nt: TGTGCCAGCTCACAGGGACAGGGCAACTCTGGAAACACCATATATTTT

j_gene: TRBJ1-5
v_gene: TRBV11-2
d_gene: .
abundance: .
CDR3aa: CASSSGWGGYYQPQHF
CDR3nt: TGTGCCAGCAGCTCCGGGTGGGGGGGGTATTATCAGCCCCAGCATTTT

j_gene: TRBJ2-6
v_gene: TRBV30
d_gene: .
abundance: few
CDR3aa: CAWSPRGFYRANVLTF
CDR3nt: TGTGCCTGGAGTCCCCGGGGGTTCTACAGGGCCAACGTCCTGACTTTC

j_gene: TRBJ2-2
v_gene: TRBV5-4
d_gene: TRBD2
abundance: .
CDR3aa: CASSAGLAGASWGELFF
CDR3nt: TGTGCCAGCAGCGCCGGACTAGCGGGGGCCTCATGGGGGGAGCTGTTTTTT

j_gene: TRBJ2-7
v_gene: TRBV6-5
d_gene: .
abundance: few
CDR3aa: CASSYQGSKYEQYF
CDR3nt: TGTGCCAGCAGTTACCAGGGGTCGAAATACGAGCAGTACTTC

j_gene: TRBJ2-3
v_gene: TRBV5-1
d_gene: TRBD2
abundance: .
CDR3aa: CASRGTSGTDTQYF
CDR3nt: TGCGCCAGTCGGGGGACTAGCGGCACAGATACGCAGTATTTT

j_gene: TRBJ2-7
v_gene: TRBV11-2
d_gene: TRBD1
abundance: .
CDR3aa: CASSFFGPGTGGIANEQYF
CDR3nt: TGTGCCAGCAGCTTCTTCGGTCCCGGGACAGGGGGGATAGCAAACGAGCAGTACTTC

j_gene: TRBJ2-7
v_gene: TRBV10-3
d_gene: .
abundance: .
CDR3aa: CAISAVQEPFEQYF
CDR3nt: TGTGCCATCAGTGCCGTCCAGGAACCCTTCGAGCAGTACTTC

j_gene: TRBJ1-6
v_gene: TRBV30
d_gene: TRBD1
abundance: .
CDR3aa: CAWSLWGTGGNSPLHF
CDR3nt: TGTGCCTGGAGTCTCTGGGGGACAGGGGGCAATTCACCCCTCCACTTT

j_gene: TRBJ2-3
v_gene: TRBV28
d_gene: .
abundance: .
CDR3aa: CASSLAGQGSADTQYF
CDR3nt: TGTGCCAGCAGTTTAGCAGGTCAGGGGTCTGCAGATACGCAGTATTTT

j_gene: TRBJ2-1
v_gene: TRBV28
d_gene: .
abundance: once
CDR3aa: CASSLPGYNEQFF
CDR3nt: TGTGCCAGCAGCCTCCCGGGTTACAATGAGCAGTTCTTC

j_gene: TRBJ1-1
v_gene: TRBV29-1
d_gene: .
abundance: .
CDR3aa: CSVVGSEAFF
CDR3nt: TGCAGCGTTGTGGGCAGTGAAGCTTTCTTT

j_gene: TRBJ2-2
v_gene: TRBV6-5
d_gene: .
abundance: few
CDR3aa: CASSYRTTRAGELFF
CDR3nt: TGTGCCAGCAGTTACCGGACTACGCGGGCCGGGGAGCTGTTTTTT

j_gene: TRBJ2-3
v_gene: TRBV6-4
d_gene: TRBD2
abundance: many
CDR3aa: CASSGTSGGTDTQYF
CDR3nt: TGTGCCAGCAGTGGGACTAGCGGGGGCACAGATACGCAGTATTTT

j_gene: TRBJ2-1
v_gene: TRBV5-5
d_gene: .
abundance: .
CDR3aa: CASSQTTDFQYNEQFF
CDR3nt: TGTGCCAGCAGCCAAACGACAGATTTTCAATACAATGAGCAGTTCTTC

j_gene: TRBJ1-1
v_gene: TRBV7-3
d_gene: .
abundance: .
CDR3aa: CASSLFPVGAIGVNTEAFF
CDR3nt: TGTGCCAGCAGCTTATTTCCGGTGGGAGCCATTGGGGTTAACACTGAAGCTTTCTTT

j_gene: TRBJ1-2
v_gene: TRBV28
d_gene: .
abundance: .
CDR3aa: CASSTKLTGKSNYGYTF
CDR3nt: TGTGCCAGCAGCACCAAACTTACAGGGAAGTCGAACTATGGCTACACCTTC

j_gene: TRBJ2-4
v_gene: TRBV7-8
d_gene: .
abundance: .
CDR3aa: CASSLGNGQTLAKNIQYF
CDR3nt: TGTGCCAGCAGCTTAGGGAACGGACAGACACTAGCCAAAAACATTCAGTACTTC

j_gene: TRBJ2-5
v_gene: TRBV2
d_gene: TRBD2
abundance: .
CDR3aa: CASSEVRGVETQYF
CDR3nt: TGTGCCAGCAGTGAAGTGCGGGGGGTCGAGACCCAGTACTTC

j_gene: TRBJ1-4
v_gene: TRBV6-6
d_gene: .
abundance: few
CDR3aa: CASSSQGFYEKLFF
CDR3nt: TGTGCCAGCAGTTCCCAGGGGTTTTATGAAAAACTGTTTTTT

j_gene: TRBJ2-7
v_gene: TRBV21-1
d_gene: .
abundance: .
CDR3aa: CASSKGDRLAPSYEQYF
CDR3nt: TGTGCCAGCAGCAAAGGGGACAGACTAGCGCCCTCCTACGAGCAGTACTTC

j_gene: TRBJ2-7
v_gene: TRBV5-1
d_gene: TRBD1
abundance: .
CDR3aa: CASSRDRVSYEQYF
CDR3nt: TGCGCCAGCAGTCGCGACAGGGTGTCCTACGAGCAGTACTTC

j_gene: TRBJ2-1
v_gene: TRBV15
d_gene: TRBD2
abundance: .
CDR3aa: CATSSTSGGHNEQFF
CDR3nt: TGTGCCACCAGCAGTACTAGCGGGGGCCACAATGAGCAGTTCTTC

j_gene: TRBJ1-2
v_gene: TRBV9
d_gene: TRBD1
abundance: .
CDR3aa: CASSVGDRGSYGYTF
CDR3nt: TGTGCCAGCAGCGTAGGGGACAGGGGATCCTATGGCTACACCTTC

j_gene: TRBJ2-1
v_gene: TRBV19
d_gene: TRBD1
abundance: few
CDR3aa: CASSRGQTGLSYNEQFF
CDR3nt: TGTGCCAGTAGTCGGGGACAGACAGGGCTATCCTACAATGAGCAGTTCTTC

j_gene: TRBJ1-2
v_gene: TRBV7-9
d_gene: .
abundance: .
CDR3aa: CASSGPQANYGYTF
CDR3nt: TGTGCCAGCAGCGGGCCTCAGGCTAACTATGGCTACACCTTC

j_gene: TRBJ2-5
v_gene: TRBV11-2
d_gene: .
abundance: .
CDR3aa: CASSTGYQETQYF
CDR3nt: TGTGCCAGCAGCACAGGGTACCAAGAGACCCAGTACTTC

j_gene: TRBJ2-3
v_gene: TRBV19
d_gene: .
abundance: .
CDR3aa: CASSGPGETQYF
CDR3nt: TGTGCCAGTAGTGGGCCAGGCGAGACGCAGTATTTT

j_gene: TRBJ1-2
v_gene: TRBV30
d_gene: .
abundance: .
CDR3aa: CAWSVRQNYGYTF
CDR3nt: TGTGCCTGGAGTGTACGACAGAACTATGGCTACACCTTC

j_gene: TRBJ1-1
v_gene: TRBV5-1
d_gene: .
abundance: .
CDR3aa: CASSSESGSEAFF
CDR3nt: TGCGCCAGCAGCTCAGAAAGCGGTTCTGAAGCTTTCTTT

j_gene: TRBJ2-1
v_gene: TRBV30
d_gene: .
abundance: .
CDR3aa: CAWSLGNEQFF
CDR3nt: TGTGCCTGGAGTCTAGGAAATGAGCAGTTCTTC

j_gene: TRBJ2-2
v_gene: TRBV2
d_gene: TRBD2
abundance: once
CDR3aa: CASSKTTSGNTGELFF
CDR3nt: TGTGCCAGCAGCAAAACCACTAGCGGGAACACCGGGGAGCTGTTTTTT

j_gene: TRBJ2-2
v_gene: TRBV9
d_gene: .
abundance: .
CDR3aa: CASSPGAHRDLGTGELFF
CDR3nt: TGTGCCAGCAGCCCAGGGGCTCACAGGGATCTTGGAACCGGGGAGCTGTTTTTT

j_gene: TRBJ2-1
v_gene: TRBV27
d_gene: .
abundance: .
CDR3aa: CASSPPRVYNEQFF
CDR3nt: TGTGCCAGCAGTCCCCCCAGGGTATACAATGAGCAGTTCTTC

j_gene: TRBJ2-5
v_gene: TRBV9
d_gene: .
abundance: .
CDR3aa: CASSVSSGGETQYF
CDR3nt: TGTGCCAGCAGCGTGTCCTCAGGGGGGGAGACCCAGTACTTC

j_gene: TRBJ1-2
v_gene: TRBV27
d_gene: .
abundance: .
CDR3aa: CASSFYQGLDNYGYTF
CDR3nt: TGTGCCAGCAGTTTTTACCAGGGTCTAGATAACTATGGCTACACCTTC

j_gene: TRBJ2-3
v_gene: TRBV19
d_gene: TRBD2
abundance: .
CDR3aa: CASSQGTSGDTQYF
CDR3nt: TGTGCCAGTAGTCAAGGGACTAGCGGGGATACGCAGTATTTT

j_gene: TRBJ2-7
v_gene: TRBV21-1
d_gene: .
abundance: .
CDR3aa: CASSMETASYEQYF
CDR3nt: TGTGCCAGCAGCATGGAGACAGCATCCTACGAGCAGTACTTC

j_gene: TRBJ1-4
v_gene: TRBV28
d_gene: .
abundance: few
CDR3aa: CASSAPRDTHEKLFF
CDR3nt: TGTGCCAGCAGTGCGCCCCGGGACACTCATGAAAAACTGTTTTTT